The subject of this entry is one T cell receptor (beta chain). The data originate from a study of cytomegalovirus exposure and HLA in healthy donors. CDR1 is GTSNPN and CDR2 is SVGIG in the germline V gene (reference sequence). Trimming shortened V by 0 bases and J by 4 bases, and 13 bases separated the two germline ends. The CDR3 spans 15 residues. PCR involved 60 Vbeta and 13 Jbeta primers. Sequenced by immunoSEQ multiplex PCR; TCRdb stores in-frame clones only, minus some. The data contain some 180,000 clones, around 80% of them seen just once; the ten biggest clones take up around 3.4%. The TCR comes from a woman aged 55-75 years in good health and CMV-seropositive. Sequencing used PBMCs. The chain has TRBV30 and TRBJ1-3; D remains ambiguous. This CDR3 reads CAWSVLEVTGNTIYF. DNA of the CDR3: TGTGCCTGGAGTGTACTCGAGGTGACCGGAAACACCATATATTTT.